This T cell receptor beta chain emerged from a study of T cell responses to AZD1222 COVID-19 vaccine. The table came from immunoSEQ multiplex PCR; TCRdb's copy has only in-frame clones and leaves some out. The repertoire consists of about 120,000 clones, with approximately 83% occurring once and the leading ten covering 9% to 9.5%. With 11 bases removed from V and 7 bases from J, the gap between germline ends came to 11 bases. CDR1 and CDR2 from the germline V gene are MDHEN and SYDVKM. CDR3 length equals 11 residues. To note about this clone: What it binds is unknown.

Whole-study results and caveats: Clonal diversity was possibly underestimated, and white British individuals and females predominated among donors. At study baseline, merely several AZD1222 recipients were seropositive.

This TCR was sampled from an adult in good health. Sequencing used peripheral blood, obtained on day 0 of AZD1222 vaccination. The V and J genes are TRBV28 and TRBJ1-4; no reliable D call. The DNA for the CDR3 is TGTGCCCCCCCGACTGGTGAAAAACTGTTTTTT. It specifies CAPPTGEKLFF.